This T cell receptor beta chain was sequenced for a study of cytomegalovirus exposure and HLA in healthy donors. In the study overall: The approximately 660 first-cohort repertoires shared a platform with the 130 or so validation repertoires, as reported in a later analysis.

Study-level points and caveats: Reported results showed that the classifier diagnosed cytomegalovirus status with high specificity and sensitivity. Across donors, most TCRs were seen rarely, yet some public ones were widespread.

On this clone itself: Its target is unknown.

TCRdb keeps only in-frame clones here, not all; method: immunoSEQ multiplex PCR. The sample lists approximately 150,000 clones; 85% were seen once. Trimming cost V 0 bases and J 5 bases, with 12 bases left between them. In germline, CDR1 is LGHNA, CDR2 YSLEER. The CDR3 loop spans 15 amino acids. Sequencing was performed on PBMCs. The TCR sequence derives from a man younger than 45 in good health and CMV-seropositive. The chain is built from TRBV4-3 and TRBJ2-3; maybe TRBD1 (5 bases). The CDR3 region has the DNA TGCGCCAGCAGCCAAGAGTTCACAGGTCGAGATACGCAGTATTTT. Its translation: CASSQEFTGRDTQYF.